This T cell receptor beta chain emerged from a study of blood T cell repertoires in COVID-19 (dated by TCRdb to 2020 to 2021). Background on the whole study: Collaborator samples came from the United States, Italy and Spain and covered acute and convalescent phases of COVID-19. The material from the prospective study consisted of cDNA or gDNA derived from T cells, B-cell-depleted T cells, or PBMCs. Deeply sampled blood TCRbeta repertoires from subjects exposed to, actively infected with, or recovered from COVID-19 were included in the dataset. The repertoires were released in a freely available public database meant as a resource for research on the immune response to SARS-CoV-2. Samples were obtained from the ongoing ImmuneRACE study (first 160 participants) and from approximately 1,200 subjects provided by 6 global collaborators. The sample metadata nearly always contained a de-identified subject ID, COVID-19 status, age in years and sex. Where available, HLA class I and class II types were taken from metadata supplied by the sample provider and were not determined by assay-based typing.

TCRbeta CDR3 regions were amplified from genomic DNA using the immunoSEQ Assay, a bias-controlled multiplex PCR. Under the source paper's analysis protocol: The number of nucleated cells in each sample was estimated from the amplification of reference gene primers within the assay. To quantify the absolute abundance of each unique TCRbeta CDR3 rearrangement, sequence reads were collapsed and filtered. For each sample, productive Simpson clonality was calculated as the square root of Simpson's diversity index over productive rearrangements. The table was pulled from immuneACCESS by TCRdb, which kept in-frame rearrangements only. Such tables lose some clones; where checked, under half of the loss comes from unresolved V genes, and the rest has no known cause. From that table come the V and J calls and clone size; the DNA was used to work out D and trimming. The sample contains about 200,000 clones, approximately 90% of them found a single time. Roughly a sixth of the sample goes to the ten largest clones.

CDR1 is given as MNHEY and CDR2 as SMNVEV, both from the germline V gene (reference sequence). At the junction V is shortened by 6 bases and J by 7 bases; bases outside the gene matches: 6. The CDR3 covers 13 residues, taking in both the cysteine and the phenylalanine. Of the read, only the CDR3 DNA is kept; its 39 bases are in frame from base 1. One collaborating source in Seattle enrolled patients during active infection and followed them longitudinally through the course of disease. Each collaborating institution followed its own protocols to collect whole blood in K2EDTA tubes. Collaborator samples were shipped for TCRbeta analysis as frozen whole blood, isolated PBMCs, or DNA extracted from either sample type. Regarding this clone: What this receptor recognizes is not known. One base away there is no much larger clone; base qualities are not given.

Overall study outcomes, separate from this receptor: Clinical and demographic metadata were provided uncurated, with the amount varying by source and participant.

The sequence was collected from a man between 45 and 60 years old with COVID-19, enrolled during active disease. Material for sequencing was peripheral blood. The chain links TRBV27 with TRBJ1-5; TRBD1 aligns with 7 central bases. CDR3 reads: CASSLTGWQPQHF. The DNA sequence is given as TGTGCCAGCAGCCTGACAGGGTGGCAGCCCCAGCATTTT.